The T cell receptor beta chain under discussion was sequenced for a study of blood T cell repertoires in COVID-19. Enrolled during active infection, Seattle patients were then followed longitudinally. Study processing details: For nucleated cells, counts were estimated from reference gene primer amplification. The assay was immunoSEQ multiplex PCR, and TCRdb's table has in-frame clones only and misses some. V and J calls plus clone size are reproduced from that table; the DNA served to infer D and trimming. The sample holds roughly 200,000 clones, less than 85% seen once. Germline CDR1 reads SGHDN; CDR2 reads FVKESK. V lost 2 bases and J lost 3, with 11 bases in between. There are 14 residues in the CDR3.

The chain recombines TRBV14 with TRBJ2-7, with TRBD1 as a possible D gene (5 bases). This receptor was obtained from a woman older than 75 with COVID-19, enrolled during active disease. The sample comprised peripheral blood. In DNA form, the CDR3 reads TGTGCCAGCAGCCAAAGGGGCCGCGACTACGAGCAGTACTTC. Protein: CASSQRGRDYEQYF.